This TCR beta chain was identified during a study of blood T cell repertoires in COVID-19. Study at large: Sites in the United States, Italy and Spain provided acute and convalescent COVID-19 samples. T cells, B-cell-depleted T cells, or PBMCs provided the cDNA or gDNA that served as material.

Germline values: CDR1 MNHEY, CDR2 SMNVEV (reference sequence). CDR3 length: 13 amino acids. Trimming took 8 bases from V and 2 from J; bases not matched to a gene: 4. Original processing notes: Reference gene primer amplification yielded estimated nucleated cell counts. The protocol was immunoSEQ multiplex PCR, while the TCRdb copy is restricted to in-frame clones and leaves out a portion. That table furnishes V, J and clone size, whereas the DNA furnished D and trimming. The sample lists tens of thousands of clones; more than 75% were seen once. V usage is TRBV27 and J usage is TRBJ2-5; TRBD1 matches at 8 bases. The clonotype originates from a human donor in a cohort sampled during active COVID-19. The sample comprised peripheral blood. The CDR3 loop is CASGGQVQETQYF. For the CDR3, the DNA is TGTGCCAGCGGGGGACAGGTACAAGAGACCCAGTACTTC.